The TCR beta chain described here comes from a study of cytomegalovirus exposure and HLA in healthy donors. A multiplex PCR was run with 60 Vbeta primers and 13 Jbeta primers. Clones were read by immunoSEQ multiplex PCR, and TCRdb kept only the in-frame ones, dropping some. The table includes 140,000 to 150,000 clones, almost 80% detected once. The CDR3 contains 17 residues. The chain joins TRBV1 to TRBJ2-1; no DNA check was done on the table's D call, TRBD2. TRBV1 is a pseudogene segment. This receptor was taken from a woman aged 40 to 50 in good health and CMV-seropositive. Sequenced sample: PBMCs. The CDR3 DNA is TGCACCAGCAGCCATGTTACGACTAGCGGGGGTAGCAATGAGCAGTTCTTC. This translates into CTSSHVTTSGGSNEQFF.